These 6 T cell receptor beta chains were sequenced from one sample in a study of blood T cells in healthy people across ages. Together with a sample-barcoded 5' primer, a J-beta primer mix was included in a second PCR lasting about 7 to 12 cycles. TCRdb itself ran the 5' RACE reads through MiXCR, one entry per CDR3 protein. The repertoire consists of 1.5 million to 2 million distinct CDR3 sequences, with 28% occurring once and the leading ten covering 7% to 9%. Sequencing input: blood. These TCRs come from a woman between 25 and 40 years old in good health.

This clonotype came up a few times. V gene TRBV12-3 or TRBV12-4 combines with J gene TRBJ2-1, with 10 bases that match TRBD2. This CDR3 comprises 15 residues. CDR3: CTGSLQAGGPHEQFF. The DNA for the CDR3 is TGTACCGGCAGTCTCCAAGCGGGAGGGCCCCATGAGCAGTTCTTC.

This clonotype showed up just a few times. This chain connects TRBV10-3 to TRBJ1-2, with D tentatively TRBD1 (5 bases). This CDR3 has 15 residues. Germline CDR1 and CDR2: ENHRY and SYGVKD. V shed 8 bases and J shed 0 bases, with 16 bases lying between them. The CDR3 reads CAISTGGSPNYGYTF. Written as DNA, the CDR3 is TGTGCCATCTCGACGGGGGGGAGTCCTAACTATGGCTACACCTTC.

This chain links TRBV11-1 with TRBJ2-7, with unresolved D. The CDR3 is 14 residues long. Per germline, CDR1 SGHAT and CDR2 FQDESV (reference sequence). Trimming removed 5 bases from V and 4 bases from J, with 15 bases in between. The CDR3 loop reads CASSEKRELYEQYF. The CDR3 DNA sequence: TGTGCCAGCAGCGAGAAGCGCGAGTTGTACGAGCAGTACTTC. Full variable domain (missing parts from reference TRBV11-1 and TRBJ2-7): EAEVAQSPRYKITEKSQAVAFWCDPISGHATLYWYRQILGQGPELLVQFQDESVVDDSQLPKDRFSAERLKGVDSTLKIQPAELGDSAMYLCASSEKRELYEQYFGPGTRLTVT.

With regard to this clonotype: An end of the junction does not agree with germline; a read error may underlie this. J is TRBJ2-3 and V is TRBV20-1; D assignment may be TRBD1 or TRBD2 (6 bases each). The CDR3 loop spans 12 amino acids. Germline CDR1 reads DFQATT; CDR2 reads SNEGSKA (reference sequence). CDR3 loop: CGAWGAADTQYF. The CDR3 coding sequence is TGCGGTGCTTGGGGGGCGGCAGATACGCAGTATTTT.

This clonotype was recorded at least ten times. The genes are TRBV6-6 and TRBJ2-7, with TRBD1 matching 9 bases. V was clipped by 6 bases and J by 8 bases; unmatched bases: 14. The CDR3 totals 15 residues. Germline lookup yields CDR1 MNHNY and CDR2 SVGAGI (reference sequence). In DNA form, the CDR3 reads TGTGCCAGCAGGCTAAACCGGGACAGGGCAGGGAAGCAGTACTTC. As protein: CASRLNRDRAGKQYF.

This clonotype showed up just a few times. The V call is TRBV12-3 or TRBV12-4, the J call TRBJ2-7, with D tentatively TRBD1 or TRBD2 (7 bases each). Trimming took 6 bases from V and 5 from J, leaving 17 bases between them. The CDR3 is made up of 14 amino acids. The CDR3 spells CASRLTGEGDEQYF. The DNA for the CDR3 is TGTGCCAGCAGGTTAACAGGGGAGGGTGACGAGCAGTACTTC.